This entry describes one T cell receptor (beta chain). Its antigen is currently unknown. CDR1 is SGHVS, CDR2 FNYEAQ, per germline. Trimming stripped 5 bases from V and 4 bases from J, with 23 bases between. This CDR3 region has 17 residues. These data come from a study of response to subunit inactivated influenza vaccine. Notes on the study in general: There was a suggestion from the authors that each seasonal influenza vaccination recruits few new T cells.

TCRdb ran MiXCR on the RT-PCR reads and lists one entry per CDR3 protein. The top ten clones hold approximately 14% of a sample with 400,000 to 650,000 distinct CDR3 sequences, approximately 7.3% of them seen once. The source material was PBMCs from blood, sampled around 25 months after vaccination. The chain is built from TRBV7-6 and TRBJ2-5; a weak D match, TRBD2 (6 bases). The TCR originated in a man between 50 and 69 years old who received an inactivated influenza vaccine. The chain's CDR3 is CASSGYPPGGSGETQYF. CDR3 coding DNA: TGTGCCAGCAGCGGATATCCCCCCGGAGGTAGCGGAGAGACCCAGTACTTC.